Presented here are 3 T cell receptor beta chains from one specimen sequenced in a study of T cell repertoires in cytomegalovirus infection. TCRdb ran MiXCR on the reads and lists one entry per CDR3 protein. This table holds about 530,000 distinct CDR3 sequences, more than 25% found once. Sequencing used PBMCs. The receptors originated from a human donor in good health (CMV status not recorded). Some clones in this sample may be carry-over from other donors' samples.

This clonotype has just a few counts. The chain recombines TRBV7-9 with TRBJ2-7; D not certain. This CDR3 is 13 amino acids long. V lost 3 bases to trimming and J lost 3 bases, with 9 bases between them. Germline V gives CDR1 SEHNR, CDR2 FQNEAQ (reference sequence). DNA of the CDR3: TGTGCCAGCAGCTTTACAGAGTTCTACGAGCAGTACTTC. This translates into CASSFTEFYEQYF.

The chain uses TRBV20-1 and TRBJ2-7; 7 nucleotides match TRBD2. Trimming took 6 bases from V and 3 from J; bases not matched to a gene: 17. Germline V gene data show CDR1 as DFQATT and CDR2 as SNEGSKA (reference sequence). The CDR3 has 16 amino acids. CDR3 DNA: TGCAGTGCACGAGGGGAGGGTCAAAAGGGATACTACGAGCAGTACTTC. Translation: CSARGEGQKGYYEQYF.

This clonotype was counted a few times. The chain has TRBV7-2 and TRBJ2-7; D remains ambiguous. Per germline, CDR1 SGHTA and CDR2 FQGNSA. The CDR3 extends over 14 amino acids. The V and J ends lost 0 bases and 4 bases respectively, with 10 bases between them. The CDR3 nucleotides read TGTGCCAGCAGCTTAGCCGACTTAACTTACGAGCAGTACTTC. This encodes CASSLADLTYEQYF.